Below are 24 T cell receptor beta chains sequenced from a single sample in a study of T cell clonality in common variable immunodeficiency. Sequencing used immunoSEQ multiplex PCR; TCRdb keeps in-frame clones, though not all of them. Recorded here are about 29,000 clones, none singletons. The sequenced sample was peripheral blood mononuclear cells. These receptors originate from a person aged 18 to 75 in good health.

This clone has a count of ten or more. The read comes to an end 3 residues before the CDR3 does, leaving the germline J gene to fill in the end. The V call is TRBV18, the J call TRBJ1-2; the match to TRBD1 covers 9 bases. This CDR3 is built from 13 residues. Germline lookup yields CDR1 KGHSH and CDR2 LQKENI. V lost 7 bases to trimming and J lost 4 bases; unmatched junction nucleotides: 4. The CDR3: CASCTGGGYGYTF. CDR3 DNA, as far as it was read: TGTGCCAGCTGTACAGGGGGCGGCTATGGC.

Ten or more counts support this clone. The CDR3 end is not reached by the read, which stops 3 residues before it; the germline J gene fills it in. V and J are TRBV6-4 and TRBJ2-2; 7 bases fit TRBD1. Germline CDR1 reads MRHNA; CDR2 reads SNTAGT. The V segment lost 6 bases and the J segment 4 bases; nucleotides outside the gene matches: 5. The CDR3 is made up of 14 amino acids. The sequenced part of the CDR3 DNA is TGTGCCAGCAGGGGGGACAGCGGCACCGGGGAG. This sequence encodes CASRGDSGTGE. The entire CDR3 sequence reads CASRGDSGTGELFF.

Concerning this clone: Coverage ceases 3 residues before the CDR3 finishes, and the germline J gene fills in the end. The chain combines TRBV7-9 with TRBJ2-1; 9 nucleotides agree with TRBD2. V gave up 8 bases and J gave up 9 bases; unmatched junction bases: 11. This CDR3 has 14 amino acids. CDR1 is SEHNR and CDR2 is FQNEAQ in the germline V gene (reference sequence). The DNA read from the CDR3 is TGTGCCAGCTGGGGGCGGGAGGGCCATGCTGAG. Residues: CASWGREGHAE. The full CDR3 protein is CASWGREGHAEQFF.

This clone has only a few counts. A read error may account for a junction end that differs from germline. The CDR3 DNA, read in part, is TGTGCCAGTACCACGACAGGGATCAACACTGAC. Protein sequence: CASTTTGINTD. The whole CDR3 reads CASTTTGINTDAFF. The chain joins TRBV19 to TRBJ1-1; 7 bases are a match to TRBD1. The read comes to an end 3 residues before the CDR3 does, leaving the germline J gene to fill in the end. There are 14 residues in the CDR3. Per germline, CDR1 LNHDA and CDR2 SQIVND (reference sequence). The whole variable domain, filled in from reference TRBV19 and TRBJ1-1, reads DGGITQSPKYLFRKEGQNVTLSCEQNLNHDAMYWYRQDPGQGLRLIYYSQIVNDFQKGDIAEGYSVSREKKESFPLTVTSAQKNPTAFYLCASTTTGINTDAFFGQGTRLTVV.

This clone was seen many times. The missing CDR3 end, 3 residues past where the read stops, is filled in from the germline J gene. The chain carries TRBV12-3 or TRBV12-4 and TRBJ2-3; TRBD2 aligns across 7 bases. The CDR3 extends over 15 amino acids. V lost 3 bases to trimming and J lost 2 bases; unmatched junction nucleotides: 5. The CDR3 sequence is CASSFDSGATDTQYF. The CDR3 bases that were read are TGTGCCAGCAGTTTTGACAGCGGGGCCACAGATACG.

This clone appeared many times. The read stops 3 residues short of the end of the CDR3; the missing end is completed from the germline J gene. V usage is TRBV14 and J usage is TRBJ1-2, with no clear D. The CDR3 totals 13 residues. Trimming took off 1 base at V and 4 bases at J, with 7 bases between the two ends. Germline CDR1 reads SGHDN; CDR2 reads FVKESK. The DNA read from the CDR3 is TGTGCCAGCAGCCAAGGAGGGTCCTATGGC. Protein sequence: CASSQGGSYG. The whole CDR3 sequence reads CASSQGGSYGYTF. The complete variable domain, with remaining parts taken from reference TRBV14 and TRBJ1-2, reads EAGVTQFPSHSVIEKGQTVTLRCDPISGHDNLYWYRRVMGKEIKFLLHFVKESKQDESGMPNNRFLAERTGGTYSTLKVQPAELEDSGVYFCASSQGGSYGYTFGSGTRLTVV.

This clone was found many times. Sequencing ends 3 residues short of the CDR3 end; the germline J gene provides the rest. This chain joins TRBV18 and TRBJ2-7, with 9 bases matching TRBD1. Per the germline V gene, CDR1 is KGHSH and CDR2 is LQKENI. V dropped 6 bases and J dropped 6; count of bases not matched to a gene: 9. There are 14 residues in the CDR3. The covered CDR3 bases are TGTGCCAGCTCCCCAACAGGGGGCTATCGCGAG. It yields the protein CASSPTGGYRE. The full CDR3 protein reads CASSPTGGYREQYF.

In this sample, this clone turned up many times. The read gets to within 3 residues of the CDR3 end, and the germline J gene fills in the rest. This sequence joins TRBV7-3 and TRBJ1-1; maybe TRBD1 (5 bases). Germline CDR1 is SGHTA and CDR2 is FQGTGA. The CDR3 covers 14 residues. The ends were cut back, 4 bases at V and 3 bases at J, with 12 bases in the middle. CDR3 amino acids: CASSWQGSDTEAFF. Partial CDR3 DNA: TGTGCCAGCAGCTGGCAGGGTTCGGACACTGAA.

As to this clone: The read stops 3 residues short of the end of the CDR3; the missing end is completed from the germline J gene. This chain uses TRBV18 with TRBJ1-6; 7 bases align to TRBD1. The CDR3 totals 14 residues. CDR1 KGHSH and CDR2 LQKENI come from the germline V gene. After removal of 3 bases from V and 8 bases from J, the junction contained 4 bases not matched to a gene. Here the CDR3 reads CASSPTGRDSPLHF. CDR3 DNA, as far as it was read: TGTGCCAGCTCACCGACAGGGAGGGATTCACCC.

This clone was counted ten times or more. The read halts 3 residues ahead of the CDR3 end, with the missing end drawn from the germline J gene. V usage is TRBV5-1 and J usage is TRBJ1-1; the D is unclear. Trimming removed 2 bases at V and 7 bases at J, with 6 bases between. This CDR3 comprises 11 residues. Germline assignment: CDR1 SGHRS and CDR2 YFSETQ. The CDR3 sequence is CASSFSGEAFF. Incomplete CDR3 DNA: TGCGCCAGCAGCTTTTCCGGTGAA.

This clone showed up many times. The read gets to within 3 residues of the CDR3 end, and the germline J gene fills in the rest. Other nucleotide sequences from this sample produce the same CDR3. The chain recombines TRBV7-2 with TRBJ1-2; weak D call: TRBD1 (6 bases). The CDR3 runs 14 residues. Looked up from germline, CDR1 is SGHTA and CDR2 is FQGNSA. CDR3 bases read: TGTGCCAGCAGCGCATACAGGGTTGAGAAGGGC. This codes for CASSAYRVEKG. In full, the CDR3 reads CASSAYRVEKGYTF.

The table lists this clone with many counts. The read is 3 residues too short to cover the CDR3 end, so that end is filled in from the germline J gene. The gene calls are TRBV7-8 and TRBJ1-2, with 8 nucleotides matching TRBD1. This CDR3 has 16 residues. The ends lost 5 bases at V and 6 bases at J; junction bases unmatched: 14. Germline V gene sequence: CDR1 SGHVS, CDR2 FQNEAQ. This CDR3 reads CASSPRTGRTRDGYTF. Incomplete CDR3 DNA: TGTGCCAGCAGCCCACGGACAGGGAGGACGCGGGATGGC.

This clone occurred many times. The CDR3 extends 3 residues past the end of the read, so its final part is completed from the germline J gene. The chain carries TRBV19 and TRBJ2-2, with D possibly TRBD1 on 6 matching bases. V lost 6 bases and J 1 base, leaving 12 bases between the germline ends. Germline-derived CDR1 and CDR2 are LNHDA and SQIVND (reference sequence). This CDR3 spans 15 amino acids. CDR3 residues: CASRRTDLNTGELFF. CDR3 bases read: TGTGCCAGTAGGAGGACAGACTTGAACACCGGGGAG.

Remarks on this clone: The read stops 3 residues short of the end of the CDR3; the missing end is completed from the germline J gene. This chain joins TRBV18 and TRBJ2-2; 7 bases are a match to TRBD1. Looked up from germline, CDR1 is KGHSH and CDR2 is LQKENI. CDR3 length equals 13 residues. Partial CDR3 DNA: TGTGCCAGCGGCACAGGGGTAGAAGAAAAG. It translates to CASGTGVEEK. The entire CDR3 protein reads CASGTGVEEKLFF.

The table lists this clone with many counts. Read sequence stops 3 residues before the CDR3 end, and the germline J gene provides the missing end. This chain links TRBV5-4 with TRBJ2-7; unclear D gene. Germline lookup yields CDR1 SGHNT and CDR2 YYREEE (reference sequence). Trimming shortened V by 0 bases and J by 3 bases, and 10 bases separated the two germline ends. The CDR3 totals 14 residues. CDR3 sequence reads: CASSLEVGFYEQYF. The CDR3 DNA, read in part, is TGTGCCAGCAGCTTGGAGGTAGGGTTCTACGAG.

The CDR3 DNA, read in part, is TGTGCCAGCAGCTCACAGGGAAGAATTCCTGAA. Protein: CASSSQGRIPE. The whole CDR3 sequence is CASSSQGRIPEAFF. The chain recombines TRBV7-9 with TRBJ1-1; D may be TRBD1 (6 bases). The DNA ends 3 residues before the CDR3 does, and the rest of the CDR3 is filled in from the germline J gene. Deletions cut 4 bases from V and 6 bases from J, with 15 bases between. This CDR3 spans 14 amino acids. Germline V gives CDR1 SEHNR, CDR2 FQNEAQ (reference sequence).

This clone was seen repeatedly, ten times or more. CDR3 protein: CAWRPGTGGTEAFF. CDR3 DNA, as far as it was read: TGTGCCTGGAGGCCCGGGACAGGGGGAACTGAA. This sequence joins TRBV30 and TRBJ1-1; 11 nucleotides line up with TRBD1. From the germline J gene comes the end of the CDR3, since the read stops 3 residues before it. The CDR3 has 14 amino acids. Germline-derived CDR1 and CDR2 are GTSNPN and SVGIG (reference sequence). Trimming at V came to 3 bases and at J to 5 bases, leaving 5 bases not matched to a gene.

This clone has a count of ten or more. The read stops 3 residues short of the end of the CDR3; the missing end is completed from the germline J gene. The gene calls are TRBV10-1 and TRBJ1-2; D uncertain. The CDR3 runs 10 residues. The germline V gene encodes CDR1 WNHNN and CDR2 SYGVQD (reference sequence). With 10 bases removed from V and 4 bases from J, the gap between germline ends came to 7 bases. The CDR3 DNA, read in part, is TGCGCCACCTGTCGCTATGGC. This gives the protein CATCRYG. The whole CDR3 protein is CATCRYGYTF.

In the case of this clone: The CDR3 extends 3 residues past the end of the read, so its final part is completed from the germline J gene. V gene TRBV19 combines with J gene TRBJ2-4; 12 nucleotides line up with TRBD1. This CDR3 region has 16 residues. Germline CDR1 reads LNHDA; CDR2 reads SQIVND (reference sequence). The CDR3 DNA, read in part, is TGTGCCAGTGCCGGGACAGGGGGCAAGTATTGGGATGGT. Translated, it gives CASAGTGGKYWDG. The full CDR3 protein reads CASAGTGGKYWDGQYF.

This clone was observed a handful of times. The read stops 3 residues short of the end of the CDR3; the missing end is completed from the germline J gene. V usage is TRBV18 and J usage is TRBJ1-3; possibly TRBD1 for D (6 bases). Germline lookup yields CDR1 KGHSH and CDR2 LQKENI. V was cut by 1 base and J by 2 bases, with 12 bases left in between. The length of the CDR3 is 16 residues. The CDR3 loop is CASSPLEGHAGNTIYF. CDR3 DNA (partial): TGTGCCAGCTCACCACTCGAGGGACACGCTGGAAACACC.

This clone was detected ten times or more. The read terminates 3 residues before the CDR3 end, so the remaining end is supplied by the germline J gene. The chain couples TRBV19 to TRBJ2-7; 7 nucleotides line up with TRBD2. The CDR3 has 14 residues. CDR1 and CDR2 (germline): LNHDA, SQIVND (reference sequence). The V and J ends lost 5 bases and 2 bases, in that order; junction bases with no gene match: 6. The CDR3 bases that were read are TGTGCCAGTAGTCCCACGGGGGGACCCTACGAG. As protein: CASSPTGGPYE. The complete CDR3 reads CASSPTGGPYEQYF.

This clone was counted ten times or more. CDR3 bases read: TGCGCCAGCAGCTTGTTGTCCCCGGGGGGTAACGCGAATGAG. Its protein product is CASSLLSPGGNANE. The entire CDR3 sequence reads CASSLLSPGGNANEQFF. The rearrangement uses TRBV5-1 and TRBJ2-1, with 7 bases aligning to TRBD2. The read ends 3 residues before the CDR3 terminus; that terminus is restored from the germline J gene. V gave up 1 base and J gave up 7 bases; unmatched junction bases: 14. CDR3 length: 17 residues. CDR1 SGHRS and CDR2 YFSETQ come from the germline V gene.

This clone was detected a few times. The CDR3 goes on 3 residues after the read ends, and that part is filled in from the germline J gene. The chain is built from TRBV19 and TRBJ1-1, with TRBD1 as a possible D gene (5 bases). V was pared by 5 bases and J by 5 bases, with 6 bases between. There are 11 residues in the CDR3. Germline loops: CDR1 LNHDA, CDR2 SQIVND (reference sequence). CDR3 DNA (partial): TGTGCCAGTAGTGAGGGGACTGAA. This encodes CASSEGTE. The whole CDR3 protein reads CASSEGTEAFF. Looking up the rest from reference TRBV19 and TRBJ1-1 gives the full variable domain: DGGITQSPKYLFRKEGQNVTLSCEQNLNHDAMYWYRQDPGQGLRLIYYSQIVNDFQKGDIAEGYSVSREKKESFPLTVTSAQKNPTAFYLCASSEGTEAFFGQGTRLTVV.

In this sample, this clone turned up a few times. The read ends 3 residues shy of where the CDR3 ends; the end is completed using the germline J gene. The chain combines TRBV7-8 with TRBJ1-4; D ambiguous. V lost 5 bases and J lost 7, with 11 bases in between. Looked up from germline, CDR1 is SGHVS and CDR2 is FQNEAQ. The CDR3 runs to 13 residues. The CDR3 region is CASSVDSIEKLFF. CDR3 DNA (partial): TGTGCCAGCAGCGTAGACTCTATTGAAAAA.